The next 31 T cell receptor beta chains were all read from a single sample in a study of tumor and adjacent non-tumor tissue in lung cancer. No cell sorting was done before RNA was extracted from the tissue. Distant lung tissue was collected more than 3 cm away from the tumor edge. The library came from three nested PCR rounds adapted from ARM-PCR protocols. TCRdb independently ran MiXCR on the multiplex PCR reads; one entry per CDR3 protein. This table has some 97,000 distinct CDR3 sequences, 65% appearing once. Sequenced: distant non-tumor lung tissue. The receptors here all came from a man aged 25-45 years with non-small cell lung cancer.

This clonotype has a count of ten or more. The chain combines TRBV6-2 or TRBV6-3 with TRBJ2-3; possibly TRBD1 for D (5 bases). V was cut by 7 bases and J by 0 bases, with 14 bases left in between. Germline-derived CDR1 and CDR2 are MNHEY and SVGEGT. The CDR3 runs 15 residues. CDR3 DNA sequence: TGTGCCAGCAACGACAGTGGATTTAGCACAGATACGCAGTATTTT. It specifies CASNDSGFSTDTQYF.

This clonotype has a count of ten or more. The genes are TRBV4-1 and TRBJ2-7, with 11 nucleotides matching TRBD2. Trimming at V came to 1 base and at J to 2 bases, leaving 1 base not matched to a gene. CDR1 MGHRA and CDR2 YSYEKL come from the germline V gene. The CDR3 runs 15 residues. This chain's CDR3 is CASSQGLAGTYEQYF. DNA for the CDR3: TGCGCCAGCAGCCAAGGACTAGCGGGGACCTACGAGCAGTACTTC.

In regard to this clonotype: Its ends do not fully match the called genes, so a read error is possible. The V and J genes are TRBV6-1 and TRBJ2-3; 9 bases agree with TRBD2. The CDR3 covers 14 residues. Germline V CDR1 and CDR2: MNHNS, SASEGT. In DNA form, the CDR3 reads TGTGCCACCACCCCCGGGACTAGCACAGATACACAGTATTTT. It is translated as CATTPGTSTDTQYF.

As for this clonotype: An end of the junction differs from the germline gene, which may be a read error. The chain links TRBV20-1 to TRBJ2-2, with D possibly TRBD2 on 6 matching bases. The CDR3 consists of 15 residues. Germline V gene sequence: CDR1 DFQATT, CDR2 SNEGSKA (reference sequence). Here the CDR3 reads CSARIPGPGGGEMFF. The DNA of the CDR3 is TGCAGTGCTAGGATCCCGGGACCTGGCGGCGGGGAGATGTTTTTT.

To note about this clonotype: Given a much more abundant clone one base away, this may be a read error. The missing conserved phenylalanine or tryptophan at the end of this CDR3 makes a read error likely. This sequence joins TRBV6-5 and TRBJ2-3, with D unresolved. V gave up 2 bases and J gave up 4 bases, with 4 bases separating them. The CDR3 sequence is 12 residues long. Germline V gives CDR1 MNHEY, CDR2 SVGAGI. Written as DNA, the CDR3 is TGTGCCAGCAGTTACAATTCAGATACGCAGTATCTT. As protein: CASSYNSDTQYL.

This clonotype turned up a few times. Germline is not matched at one junction end, which may reflect a read error. The chain links TRBV29-1 to TRBJ2-2; either TRBD1 or TRBD2 may fit D (5 bases each). The CDR3 has 12 amino acids. Germline V CDR1 and CDR2: SQVTM, ANQGSEA. The CDR3: CSVRMDTGELFF. CDR3 coding DNA: TGCAGCGTTCGAATGGACACCGGGGAGCTGTTCTTT.

Comments on this clonotype: A much larger clone lies one base from this, so it may be a read error. V usage is TRBV6-5 and J usage is TRBJ2-6, with D tentatively TRBD1 or TRBD2 (5 bases each). This CDR3 comprises 16 residues. Per germline, CDR1 MNHEY and CDR2 SVGAGI. The CDR3 region has the DNA TGTGCCAGCAGTTCCTCCGGGGCTGCTGGGGCCAACGTCCTGGCTTTC. This codes for CASSSSGAAGANVLAF.

CDR3 amino acids: CASSSRGKQYF. CDR3 bases: TGTGCCAGTAGTAGTAGGGGTAAGCAGTATTTT. This sequence joins TRBV12-3 or TRBV12-4 and TRBJ2-3; the D gene is possibly TRBD1 (5 bases). This CDR3 has 11 residues. Trimming cost V 9 bases and J 11 bases, with 15 bases left between them.

About this clonotype: Since a much larger clone is just one base distant, this may be a read error. The CDR3, as DNA: TGCGCCAGCAGCCGGGACGGTCCCAATGAGCAGTTCTTC. Residues: CASSRDGPNEQFF. The chain joins TRBV5-1 to TRBJ2-1; TRBD1 or TRBD2 may be the D gene (5 bases each). Germline V gene sequence: CDR1 SGHRS, CDR2 YFSETQ. V lost 4 bases to trimming and J lost 6 bases, with 11 bases between them. The CDR3 extends over 13 amino acids.

This clonotype was found many times. The chain carries TRBV10-3 and TRBJ2-5, with 10 bases matching TRBD2. The CDR3 covers 15 residues. The ends lost 6 bases at V and 5 bases at J; junction bases unmatched: 9. The germline V gene encodes CDR1 ENHRY and CDR2 SYGVKD. CDR3 sequence: CAISALASGGETQYF. Written as DNA, the CDR3 is TGTGCCATCAGCGCACTGGCTAGCGGGGGTGAGACCCAGTACTTC.

Details on this clonotype: Its ends do not fully match the called genes, so a read error is possible. This chain connects TRBV7-9 to TRBJ2-3, with 9 positions matching TRBD2. This CDR3 is 17 amino acids long. From germline, CDR1 is SEHNR and CDR2 FQNEAQ (reference sequence). CDR3 nucleotides: TGTGCCGGCAGCTTAGAGGCTAGCGGGATATTAGGGGATACGCAGTATTTT. Translating it yields CAGSLEASGILGDTQYF.

As for this clonotype: One end of the junction does not line up with germline, which may come from a read error. This rearrangement joins TRBV11-2 to TRBJ2-7; the match to TRBD2 covers 10 bases. The germline V gene encodes CDR1 SGHAT and CDR2 FQNNGV. The CDR3 totals 11 residues. CDR3: CASSGRDEQYF. The CDR3 coding sequence is TGTGCTAGCAGCGGGAGGGACGAGCAGTACTTC.

Worth noting for this clonotype: Mismatch with germline at one junction end may stem from a read error. CDR3: CASSFTSGTGNSPLHF. CDR3 nucleotide sequence: TGCGCCAGCAGCTTTACCTCCGGGACAGGGAATTCACCCCTCCACTTT. This chain connects TRBV11-2 to TRBJ1-6; TRBD1 agrees at 9 bases. Germline-derived CDR1 and CDR2 are SGHAT and FQNNGV. The CDR3 is 16 amino acids.

Concerning this clonotype itself: The conserved phenylalanine or tryptophan is not found at the CDR3 terminus, so this likely reflects a read error. In nucleotides, the CDR3 is TGTGCCAGGAGCTTAGAAGACGACTACGAGCAGTACTCC. This translates into CARSLEDDYEQYS. The rearrangement uses TRBV11-2 and TRBJ2-7; D gene unclear. This CDR3 has 13 residues. CDR1 and CDR2 from the germline V gene are SGHAT and FQNNGV.

About this clonotype itself: A junction end diverges from the germline sequence, so it may reflect a read error. The chain combines TRBV10-2 with TRBJ2-2; maybe TRBD2 (7 bases). Germline assignment: CDR1 WSHSY and CDR2 SAAADI. CDR3 length equals 16 residues. DNA for the CDR3: TGCGCCCGCGTGCGTGCTGGGGGGGGGCTGGACCGGGGAGCTGTTTTT. Its protein product is CARVRAGGGLDRGAVF.

A word on this clonotype: A read error is likely, as this CDR3 ends without the conserved phenylalanine or tryptophan. The J gene is TRBJ2-7, the V gene TRBV5-6; 13 bases line up with TRBD2. Germline CDR1 is SGHDT and CDR2 is YYEEEE. This CDR3 is built from 15 residues. The DNA of the CDR3 is TGCGCCAGCAGCATCGGGACTAGCGGGAAGTACGAGCAGTACTTA. As protein: CASSIGTSGKYEQYL.

Comment on this clonotype: A much larger clone sits a single nucleotide away, making a read error possible. This chain joins TRBV12-3 or TRBV12-4 and TRBJ2-5, with 7 bases that match TRBD1. V shed 5 bases, J shed 9 bases, and the junction held 9 bases outside the gene matches. This CDR3 contains 13 residues. The CDR3 nucleotides are TGTGCCAGCAGTCCGACAGGGAAAAAGGCCCAGTACTTC. Its protein is CASSPTGKKAQYF.

As concerns this clonotype: A read error may produce the germline difference seen at one junction end. The chain recombines TRBV29-1 with TRBJ2-6, with D maybe TRBD1 (6 bases). The CDR3 sequence is 16 residues long. Germline values: CDR1 SQVTM, CDR2 ANQGSEA. The CDR3 sequence is CSVVTGNPSGANVLAF. The CDR3 nucleotides read TGCAGCGTGGTTACAGGGAACCCCTCTGGGGCCAACGTCCTGGCTTTC.

With regard to this clonotype: One end of the junction is discordant with germline, which a read error may explain. This chain uses TRBV20-1 with TRBJ1-2; D is ambiguous. CDR3 length: 12 amino acids. From germline, CDR1 is DFQATT and CDR2 SNEGSKA (reference sequence). The CDR3 reads CSTGNTRYGYTF. CDR3 in DNA: TGCAGTACTGGCAACACACGCTATGGCTACACTTTC.

In this sample, this clonotype turned up once. Because the CDR3 is missing its conserved closing phenylalanine or tryptophan, this is likely a read error. The rearrangement uses TRBV6-5 and TRBJ2-7; unclear D gene. The germline gives CDR1 MNHEY, CDR2 SVGAGI. The CDR3 is made up of 12 amino acids. V lost 5 bases, J lost 5 bases, and 10 bases lay in between. The CDR3, as DNA: TGTGCCAGCAGTCGGTCAGCCCACGAGCAGTACTCC. The encoded protein is CASSRSAHEQYS.

Remarks on this clonotype: A much larger clonotype is one base distant, so this may be a read error. The V and J genes are TRBV24-1 and TRBJ2-5; 8 bases align to TRBD2. Trimming cost V 5 bases and J 4 bases; bases outside gene matches: 8. Germline CDR1 is KGHDR and CDR2 is SFDVKD. This CDR3 spans 15 amino acids. The CDR3 nucleotides are TGTGCCACCAGTGGTCGGCGGGGGGACCCAGAGACCCAGTACTTC. It encodes CATSGRRGDPETQYF.

On this clonotype itself: Germline is not matched at one junction end, which may reflect a read error. J is TRBJ2-5 and V is TRBV11-2; 7 nucleotides line up with TRBD1. The CDR3 sequence is 14 residues long. Germline V CDR1 and CDR2: SGHAT, FQNNGV. CDR3 bases: TGTGCCAGTAGCTCGACGGGCGACAGGGAGACCCAGTGCTTC. Residues: CASSSTGDRETQCF. Full variable domain (outside the CDR3, taken from reference TRBV11-2 and TRBJ2-5): EAGVAQSPRYKIIEKRQSVAFWCNPISGHATLYWYQQILGQGPKLLIQFQNNGVVDDSQLPKDRFSAERLKGVDSTLKIQPAKLEDSAVYLCASSSTGDRETQCFGPGTRLLVL.

A word on this clonotype: The junction shows a germline mismatch at one end, possibly a read error. The J gene is TRBJ1-1, the V gene TRBV29-1; D unclear. Germline assignment: CDR1 SQVTM and CDR2 ANQGSEA. The length of the CDR3 is 12 residues. The CDR3 here is CSVEYPDTEAFF. DNA for the CDR3: TGTAGCGTTGAATACCCCGACACTGAAGCTTTCTTT.

On this clonotype: This may stem from a read error, because a much larger clone lies one nucleotide away. The chain couples TRBV7-9 to TRBJ1-1; D is uncertain. CDR1 SEHNR and CDR2 FQNEAQ come from the germline V gene (reference sequence). The CDR3 covers 13 residues. Trimming took 5 bases from V and 6 from J, leaving 13 bases between them. The CDR3 spells CASSPNSEPEAFF. In nucleotides, the CDR3 is TGTGCCAGCAGCCCCAACAGCGAACCTGAAGCTTTCTTT.

This clonotype occurred many times. CDR3 in amino acids: CASSRQGTSYEQYF. The CDR3 region has the DNA TGTGCCAGCAGCCGTCAAGGGACCTCCTACGAGCAGTACTTC. J is TRBJ2-7 and V is TRBV12-3 or TRBV12-4; D may match TRBD1 or TRBD2 (5 bases each). Trimming shortened V by 6 bases and J by 0 bases, and 12 bases separated the two germline ends. This CDR3 contains 14 residues.

This clonotype was seen just once. This chain links TRBV11-2 with TRBJ1-6, with 7 bases identical to TRBD1. The J segment lost 11 bases and the V segment lost 3 bases, leaving 13 bases of the junction unmatched. The CDR3 totals 16 residues. Germline CDR1 SGHAT, CDR2 FQNNGV. The CDR3 DNA reads as TGTGCCAGCAGCTTGACCTCCGAGACAGGGAATCCACCCCTCCACTTT. It codes for CASSLTSETGNPPLHF.

For this clonotype: This may arise from a read error, as a much more abundant clone is one base away. The chain combines TRBV5-5 with TRBJ1-1; possibly TRBD1 for D (6 bases). Germline values: CDR1 SGHKS, CDR2 YYEKEE (reference sequence). The CDR3 is 13 amino acids. V was cut by 4 bases and J by 1 base, with 8 bases left in between. CDR3 DNA sequence: TGTGCCAGCAGCGTCAGGGGGAACACTGAAGCTTTCTTT. As protein: CASSVRGNTEAFF.

As concerns this clonotype: A read error may explain this, as a much larger clone is one base away. The gene calls are TRBV4-2 and TRBJ1-1; D unresolved. Germline lookup yields CDR1 LGHNA and CDR2 YNFKEQ. This CDR3 has 13 residues. The CDR3 is CANSQEAGTEAFF. DNA for the CDR3: TGTGCCAACAGCCAAGAGGCCGGTACTGAAGCTTTCTTT.

Comment on this clonotype: The junction and the germline gene differ at one end; a read error may be behind it. The J gene is TRBJ1-4, the V gene TRBV20-1, with D hard to call. The length of the CDR3 is 13 residues. Germline V gene sequence: CDR1 DFQATT, CDR2 SNEGSKA (reference sequence). This CDR3 is CSAWELTNEKLFF. In DNA, the CDR3 is TGTAGTGCTTGGGAGCTAACTAATGAAAAACTGTTTTTT.

This rearrangement joins TRBV20-1 to TRBJ1-2, with a weak D call TRBD1 (6 bases). CDR1 and CDR2 from the germline V gene are DFQATT and SNEGSKA (reference sequence). V was shortened by 7 bases and J by 11 bases, with 20 bases between the two germline ends. The CDR3 is 12 amino acids. CDR3 sequence: CSVSTGPVGYTF. CDR3 bases: TGCAGTGTTAGCACAGGGCCAGTTGGTTACACCTTC.

CDR3 sequence: CASRRRGQTNSPLHF. CDR3 nucleotide sequence: TGTGCCAGCAGACGACGGGGACAGACTAATTCACCCCTCCACTTT. The chain has TRBV5-4 and TRBJ1-6; 7 positions match TRBD1. J lost 6 bases, V lost 5 bases, and 8 bases had no gene match. The CDR3 is made up of 15 amino acids. CDR1 and CDR2 from the germline V gene are SGHNT and YYREEE (reference sequence).